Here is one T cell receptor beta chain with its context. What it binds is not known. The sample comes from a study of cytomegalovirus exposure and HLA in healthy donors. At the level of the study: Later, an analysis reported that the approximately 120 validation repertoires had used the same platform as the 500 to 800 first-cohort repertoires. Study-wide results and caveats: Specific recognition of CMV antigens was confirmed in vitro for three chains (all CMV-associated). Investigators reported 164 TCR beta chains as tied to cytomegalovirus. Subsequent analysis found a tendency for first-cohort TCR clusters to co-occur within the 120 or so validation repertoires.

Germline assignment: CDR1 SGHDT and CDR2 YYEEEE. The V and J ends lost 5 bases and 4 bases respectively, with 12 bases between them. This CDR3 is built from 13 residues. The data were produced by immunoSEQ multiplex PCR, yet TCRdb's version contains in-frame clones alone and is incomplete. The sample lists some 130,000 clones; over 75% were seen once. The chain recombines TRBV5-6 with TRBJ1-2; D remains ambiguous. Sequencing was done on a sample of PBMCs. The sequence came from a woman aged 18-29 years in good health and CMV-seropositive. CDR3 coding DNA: TGTGCCAGCAGGGGCGGGCAGGCCTATGGCTACACCTTC. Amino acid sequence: CASRGGQAYGYTF.